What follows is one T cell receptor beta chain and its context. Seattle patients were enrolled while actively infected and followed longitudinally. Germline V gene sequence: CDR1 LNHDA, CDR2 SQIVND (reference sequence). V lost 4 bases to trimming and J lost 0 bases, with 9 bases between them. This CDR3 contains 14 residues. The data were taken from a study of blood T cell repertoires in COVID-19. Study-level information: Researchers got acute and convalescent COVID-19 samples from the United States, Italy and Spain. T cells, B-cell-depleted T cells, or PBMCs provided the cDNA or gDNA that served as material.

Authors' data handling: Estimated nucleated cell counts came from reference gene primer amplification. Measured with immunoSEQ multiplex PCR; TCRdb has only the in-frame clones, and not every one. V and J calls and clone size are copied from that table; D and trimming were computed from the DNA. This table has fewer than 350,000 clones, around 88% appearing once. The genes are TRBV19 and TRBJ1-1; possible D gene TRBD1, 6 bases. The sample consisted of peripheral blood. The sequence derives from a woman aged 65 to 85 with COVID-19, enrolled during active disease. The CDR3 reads CASSKRDMNTEAFF. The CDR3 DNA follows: TGTGCCAGTAGTAAACGGGACATGAACACTGAAGCTTTCTTT.